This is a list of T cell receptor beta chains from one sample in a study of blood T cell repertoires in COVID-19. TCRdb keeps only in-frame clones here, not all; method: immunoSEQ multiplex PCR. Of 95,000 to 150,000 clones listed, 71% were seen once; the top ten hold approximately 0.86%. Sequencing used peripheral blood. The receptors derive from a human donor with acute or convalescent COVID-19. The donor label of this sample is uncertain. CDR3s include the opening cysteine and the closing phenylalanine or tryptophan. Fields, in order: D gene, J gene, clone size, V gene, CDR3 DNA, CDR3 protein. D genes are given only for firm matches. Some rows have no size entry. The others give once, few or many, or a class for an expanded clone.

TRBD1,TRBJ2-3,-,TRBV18,TGTGCCAGCTCACCGGACAGGTATAGCACAGATACGCAGTATTTT,CASSPDRYSTDTQYF
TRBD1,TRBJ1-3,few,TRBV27,TGTGCCAGCAGCCGCGGACAGGGGACGGCTGGAAACACCATATATTTT,CASSRGQGTAGNTIYF
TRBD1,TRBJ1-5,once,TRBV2,TGTGCCAGCAGTGAAAGGCGACAGGGAAATCAGCCCCAGCATTTT,CASSERRQGNQPQHF
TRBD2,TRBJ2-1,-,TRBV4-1,TGCGCCAGCAGCCAAGCTAGCGGAAGCTCCTACAATGAGCAGTTCTTC,CASSQASGSSYNEQFF
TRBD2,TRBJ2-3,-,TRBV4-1,TGCGCCAGCAGCCAAGATGGTACGGGGGGGAGCACAGATACGCAGTATTTT,CASSQDGTGGSTDTQYF
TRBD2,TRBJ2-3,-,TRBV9,TGTGCCAGCAGTGCCTTTGGGGGGGCAGATACGCAGTATTTT,CASSAFGGADTQYF
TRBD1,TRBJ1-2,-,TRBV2,TGTGCCAGCAGGGGACAGGGGGCGAGGTATGGCTACACCTTC,CASRGQGARYGYTF
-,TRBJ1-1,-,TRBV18,TGTGCCAGCTCATACACAGTGAGCACTGAAGCTTTCTTT,CASSYTVSTEAFF
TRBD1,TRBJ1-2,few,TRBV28,TGTGCCAGCAGTTTCCCGGGGAGGACAGGCCACCATCCATCCCATGGCTACACCTTC,CASSFPGRTGHHPSHGYTF
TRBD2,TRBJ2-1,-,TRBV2,TGTGCCAGCAGGGGGACGGGGGGGCGCTGGGAGCAGTTCTTC,CASRGTGGRWEQFF
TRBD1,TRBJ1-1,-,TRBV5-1,TGCGCCAGCAGCTTGACAGGGGAGGCCACTGAAGCTTTCTTT,CASSLTGEATEAFF
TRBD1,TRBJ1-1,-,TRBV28,TGTGCCAGCAGTTTAACAGGGGGAAACACTGAAGCTTTCTTT,CASSLTGGNTEAFF
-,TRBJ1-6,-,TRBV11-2,TGTGCCAGCAGCTTAGATACAGGACATAATTCACCCCTCCACTTT,CASSLDTGHNSPLHF
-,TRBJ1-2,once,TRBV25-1,TGTGCCAGCAGTGATGTTCTTGGGCCCTTCTATGGCTACACCTTC,CASSDVLGPFYGYTF
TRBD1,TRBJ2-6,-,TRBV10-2,TGCGCCAGCACGGGACAGGGGGTCTCTGGGGCCAACGTCCTGACTTTC,CASTGQGVSGANVLTF
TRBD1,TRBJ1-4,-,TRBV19,TGTGCCAGTAGTTCCCTGGGACAGGGAAAGGAAAAACTGTTTTTT,CASSSLGQGKEKLFF
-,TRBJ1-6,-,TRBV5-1,TGCGCCAGCAGCTTGGCCCCAACAGGGAATTCACCCCTCCACTTT,CASSLAPTGNSPLHF
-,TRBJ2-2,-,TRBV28,TGTGCCAGCAGGTACTTCGACAGGAACACCGGGGAGCTGTTTTTT,CASRYFDRNTGELFF
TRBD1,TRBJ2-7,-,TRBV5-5,TGTGCCAGCAGCTTACAGGGGTGGACCTACGAGCAGTACTTC,CASSLQGWTYEQYF
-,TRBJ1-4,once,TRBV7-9,TGTGCCAGCAGCTCACTCGGAGGATTGACTAATGAAAAACTGTTTTTT,CASSSLGGLTNEKLFF
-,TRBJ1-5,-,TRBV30,TGTGCCTGGAGTGTACGTGCAGGCGGCAATCAGCCCCAGCATTTT,CAWSVRAGGNQPQHF
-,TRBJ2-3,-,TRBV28,TGTGCCAGCAGTTTATCGTTAACCGGAGGCACAGATACGCAGTATTTT,CASSLSLTGGTDTQYF
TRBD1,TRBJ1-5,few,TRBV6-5,TGTGCCAGCAGTTACTCTAGACAGGGGAGACAGCCCCAGCATTTT,CASSYSRQGRQPQHF
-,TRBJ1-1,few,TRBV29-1,TGCAGCTTTACCACAAAGGGGTTAAAGACTGAAGCTTTCTTT,CSFTTKGLKTEAFF
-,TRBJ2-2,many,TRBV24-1,TGTGCCACCAGTGAAATCGGGGGTACCGGGGAGCTGTTTTTT,CATSEIGGTGELFF
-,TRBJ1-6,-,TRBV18,TGTGCCAGCTCACCACGGGAGGGAGGGAATTCACCCCTCCACTTT,CASSPREGGNSPLHF
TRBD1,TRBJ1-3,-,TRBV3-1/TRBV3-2,TGTGCCAGCAGCCCCCGACAGGGGCCTAGAAACACCATATATTTT,CASSPRQGPRNTIYF
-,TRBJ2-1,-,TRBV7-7,TGTGCTAGCAGCTTAGGCACAGGGTATGAGCAGTTCTTC,CASSLGTGYEQFF
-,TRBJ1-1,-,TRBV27,TGTGCCAGCAGTTTATCTCTAAGTGCTGAAGCTTTCTTT,CASSLSLSAEAFF
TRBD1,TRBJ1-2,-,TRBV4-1,TGCGCCAGCAGCCAAGGACAGGGGGCATTTTCCTACACCTTC,CASSQGQGAFSYTF
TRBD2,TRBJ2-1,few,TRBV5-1,TGCGCCAGCAGCTTTGCAGCGGGGGCTTACAATGAGCAGTTCTTC,CASSFAAGAYNEQFF
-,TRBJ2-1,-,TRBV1,TGCACCAGCAGCCAAGACCACACCTCACCATACAATGAGCAGTTCTTC,CTSSQDHTSPYNEQFF
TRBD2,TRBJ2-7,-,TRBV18,TGTGCCAGCTCACTTCCGGGCAGCGGGGGTCAGCAGTACTTC,CASSLPGSGGQQYF
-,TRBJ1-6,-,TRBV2,TGTGCCAGCGGCAGGGAACTATCACCCCTCCACTTT,CASGRELSPLHF
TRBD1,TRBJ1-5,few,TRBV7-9,TGTGCCAGCAGCGAGGGACAGGGGTTGAATCAGCCCCAGCATTTT,CASSEGQGLNQPQHF
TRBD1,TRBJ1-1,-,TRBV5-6,TGTGCCAGCACCAGACAGGGATTGAACACTGAAGCTTTCTTT,CASTRQGLNTEAFF
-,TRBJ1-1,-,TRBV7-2,TGTGCCAGCAGCTCGAGACAGGAGGACACTGAAGCTTTCTTT,CASSSRQEDTEAFF
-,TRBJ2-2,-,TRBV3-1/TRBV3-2,TGTGCCAGCAGCCAAGACCGGGTAAACACCGGGGAGCTGTTTTTT,CASSQDRVNTGELFF
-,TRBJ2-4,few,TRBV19,TGTGCCAGTAGTATTCGGGTTACCAAAAACATTCAGTACTTC,CASSIRVTKNIQYF
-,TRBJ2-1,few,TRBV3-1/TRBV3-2,TGTGCCAGCAGCCAACTGACAGGCTACAATGAGCAGTTCTTC,CASSQLTGYNEQFF
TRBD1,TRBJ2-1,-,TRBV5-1,TGCGCCAGCAGCTTGAACCGGGACAGGGGTAACAATGAGCAGTTCTTC,CASSLNRDRGNNEQFF
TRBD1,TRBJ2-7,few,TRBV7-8,TGTGCCAGCAGCGTCGGACAGGGCTACGAGCAGTACTTC,CASSVGQGYEQYF
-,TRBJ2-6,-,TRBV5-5,TGTGCCAGCAGCTTGGGCGGGGGCGTCTCTGGGGCCAACGTCCTGACTTTC,CASSLGGGVSGANVLTF
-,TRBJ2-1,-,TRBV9,TGTGCCAGCGCCCGGGGGAACTCCTACAATGAGCAGTTCTTC,CASARGNSYNEQFF
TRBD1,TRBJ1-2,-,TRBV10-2,TGCGCCAGCAGACCTACAGGGGCTCTGAACTATGGCTACACCTTC,CASRPTGALNYGYTF
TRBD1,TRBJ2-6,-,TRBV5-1,TGCGCCAGCAGCTTTGGGACAGGGGGCTCTGGGGCCAACGTCCTGACTTTC,CASSFGTGGSGANVLTF
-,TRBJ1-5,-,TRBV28,TGTGCCAGCAGTTTATCAGGGTTCGGCAATCAGCCCCAGCATTTT,CASSLSGFGNQPQHF
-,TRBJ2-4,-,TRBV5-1,TGCGCCAGCAGCCCGGACAGCCTAGCCAAAAACATTCAGTACTTC,CASSPDSLAKNIQYF
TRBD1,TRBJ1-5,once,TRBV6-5,TGTGCCAGCAGGCTCAGAACAGGGGCCACCCAGCCCCAGCATTTT,CASRLRTGATQPQHF
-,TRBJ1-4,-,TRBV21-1,TGTGCCAGCAGCCCAAGGGGCGGGACAGGGGTGCATTGGAATGAAAAACTGTTTTTT,CASSPRGGTGVHWNEKLFF